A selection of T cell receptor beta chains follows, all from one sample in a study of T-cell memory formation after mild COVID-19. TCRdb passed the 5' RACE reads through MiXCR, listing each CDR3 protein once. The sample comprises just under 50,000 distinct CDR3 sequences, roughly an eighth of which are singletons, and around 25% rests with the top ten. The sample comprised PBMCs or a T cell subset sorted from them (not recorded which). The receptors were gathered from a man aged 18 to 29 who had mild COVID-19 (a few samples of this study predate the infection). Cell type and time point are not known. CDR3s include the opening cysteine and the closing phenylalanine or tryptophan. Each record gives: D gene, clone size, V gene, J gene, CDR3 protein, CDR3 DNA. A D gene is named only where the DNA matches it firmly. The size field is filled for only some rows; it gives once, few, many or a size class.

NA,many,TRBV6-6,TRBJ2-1,CASSQDQTGQFF,TGTGCCAGCAGTCAAGACCAAACGGGGCAGTTCTTC
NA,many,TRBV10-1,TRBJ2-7,CASSESGYEQYF,TGCGCCAGCAGTGAGTCGGGGTACGAGCAGTACTTC
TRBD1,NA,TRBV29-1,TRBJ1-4,CSARQGPGRLFF,TGCAGCGCCCGACAGGGACCCGGGCGACTGTTTTTT
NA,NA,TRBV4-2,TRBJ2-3,CASSQVIPQGPDTQYF,TGTGCCAGCAGCCAGGTTATCCCCCAAGGCCCAGATACGCAGTATTTT
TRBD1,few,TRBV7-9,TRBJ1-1,CASTDDRGGTEAFF,TGTGCCAGCACCGATGACAGGGGGGGCACTGAAGCTTTCTTT
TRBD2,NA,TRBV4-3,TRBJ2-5,CASSQGSGGHQETQYF,TGCGCCAGCAGCCAAGGTAGCGGGGGTCACCAAGAGACCCAGTACTTC
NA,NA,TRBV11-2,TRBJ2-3,CASSPEYRTQYF,TGTGCCAGCAGCCCGGAGTATCGTACGCAGTATTTT
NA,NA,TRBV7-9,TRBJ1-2,CASSFGPAGYTF,TGTGCCAGCAGCTTCGGACCAGCTGGCTACACCTTC
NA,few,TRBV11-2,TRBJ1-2,CASSLVAGDSFYGYTF,TGTGCCAGCAGCTTAGTTGCGGGGGATTCTTTCTATGGCTACACCTTC
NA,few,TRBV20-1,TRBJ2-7,CSAIRPGINYEQYF,TGCAGTGCTATTAGACCGGGGATTAACTACGAGCAGTACTTC
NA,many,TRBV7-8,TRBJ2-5,CASSLSAGAPSWETQYF,TGTGCCAGCAGCCTAAGTGCAGGGGCCCCATCGTGGGAGACCCAGTACTTC
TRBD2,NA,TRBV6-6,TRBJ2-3,CASSYSKGLAGGPGADTQYF,TGTGCCAGCAGTTACTCGAAGGGACTAGCGGGGGGCCCCGGTGCAGATACGCAGTATTTT
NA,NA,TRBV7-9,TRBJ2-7,CASSLGGTANYEQYF,TGTGCCAGCAGCTTAGGCGGGACGGCGAACTACGAGCAGTACTTC
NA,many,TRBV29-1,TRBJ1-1,CSVRPMNTEAFF,TGCAGCGTTCGTCCAATGAACACTGAAGCTTTCTTT
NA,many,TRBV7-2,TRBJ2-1,CASSLVRDTNEQFF,TGTGCCAGCAGCTTAGTTCGGGATACAAATGAGCAGTTCTTC
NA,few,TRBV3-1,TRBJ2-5,CASSQGGALQETQYF,TGTGCCAGCAGCCAAGGGGGGGCCCTCCAAGAGACCCAGTACTTC
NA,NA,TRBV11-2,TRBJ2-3,CASSLATGPDTQYF,TGTGCCAGCAGCTTAGCTACGGGCCCAGATACGCAGTATTTT
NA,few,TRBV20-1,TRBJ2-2,CSASVWGARTGELFF,TGCAGTGCTAGCGTCTGGGGGGCTAGGACCGGGGAGCTGTTTTTT
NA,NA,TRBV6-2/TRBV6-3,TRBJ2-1,CASRLAGTGLDEQFF,TGTGCCAGCAGGTTGGCCGGGACTGGGCTGGATGAGCAGTTCTTC
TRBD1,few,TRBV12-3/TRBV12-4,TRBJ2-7,CASSYRGSSYEQYF,TGTGCCAGCAGTTACAGGGGGAGCTCCTACGAGCAGTACTTC
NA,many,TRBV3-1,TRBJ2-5,CASSPREETQYF,TGTGCCAGCAGCCCGCGAGAAGAGACCCAGTACTTC
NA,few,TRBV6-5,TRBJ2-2,CASSRQANTGELFF,TGTGCCAGCAGCCGACAGGCGAACACCGGGGAGCTGTTTTTT
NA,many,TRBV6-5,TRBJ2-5,CASSYHQGQETQYF,TGTGCCAGCAGTTACCACCAGGGTCAAGAGACCCAGTACTTC
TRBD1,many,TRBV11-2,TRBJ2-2,CATWTGNIGELFF,TGTGCCACCTGGACAGGGAACATCGGGGAGCTGTTTTTT
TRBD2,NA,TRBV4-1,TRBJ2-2,CASSQAGGNTGELFF,TGCGCCAGCAGCCAAGCGGGGGGGAACACCGGGGAGCTGTTTTTT
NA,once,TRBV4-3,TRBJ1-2,CASSQDRGGNYGYTF,TGCGCCAGCAGCCAAGATAGGGGTGGTAACTATGGCTACACCTTC
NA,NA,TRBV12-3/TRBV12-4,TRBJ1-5,CASRGMGSNQPQHF,TGTGCCAGCAGGGGAATGGGGAGCAATCAGCCCCAGCATTTT
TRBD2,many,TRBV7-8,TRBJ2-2,CASRVAGGNTGELFF,TGTGCCAGCAGAGTAGCGGGGGGGAACACCGGGGAGCTGTTTTTT
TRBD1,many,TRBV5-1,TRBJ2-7,CASSFGQGRLYEQYF,TGCGCCAGCAGCTTTGGACAGGGGCGCCTCTACGAGCAGTACTTC
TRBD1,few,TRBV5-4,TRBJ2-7,CASSSKTGADEQYF,TGTGCCAGCAGCTCTAAGACAGGGGCGGACGAGCAGTACTTC
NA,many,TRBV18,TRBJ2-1,CASSPGPDGAIAQFF,TGTGCCAGCTCACCGGGTCCCGACGGGGCAATCGCGCAGTTCTTC
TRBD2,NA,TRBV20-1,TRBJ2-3,CSAGIGTSGAARYF,TGCAGTGCAGGCATTGGGACTAGCGGGGCGGCCAGGTATTTT